The rows below give T cell receptor beta chains drawn from one sample of a study of cytomegalovirus exposure and HLA in healthy donors. Using immunoSEQ multiplex PCR, the repertoire was profiled, and TCRdb retains in-frame clones only, with some absent. The table shows some 270,000 clones, with about 86% occurring only once. The sequencing sample was made of PBMCs. Source of these receptors: a woman between 18 and 29 years old in good health and CMV-seronegative. Each CDR3 is given with its conserved first and last residue. D genes are given only for firm matches. Some rows mark clone size as missing; the rest say once, few, many or name a class of expanded clone.

TRBJ2-3	TRBV2	TRBD2	-	TGTGCCAGCAGTGAAGCAGGAGCGGGGGGGGTTACGCAGTATTTT	CASSEAGAGGVTQYF
TRBJ2-1	TRBV1	-	-	TGCACCAGCAGCCAAGGCCCCAGACTAGCGGATCCATACAATGAGCAGTTCTTC	CTSSQGPRLADPYNEQFF
TRBJ2-7	TRBV19	TRBD1	-	TGTGCCAGTAGTTTTGCCGGGACAGGCGGCCGGGAGCAGTACTTC	CASSFAGTGGREQYF
TRBJ2-1	TRBV10-3	TRBD2	-	TGTGCCATCAGCGACAGTAGCGGGGGGAGCTCCTACAATGAGCAGTTCTTC	CAISDSSGGSSYNEQFF
TRBJ1-5	TRBV29-1	-	-	TGCAGCGTTGAAGGGGCAGGGGATAGCAATCAGCCCCAGCATTTT	CSVEGAGDSNQPQHF
TRBJ2-5	TRBV30	TRBD2	once	TGTGCCTGCACACTAGCGGGGGGTATAGAGACCCAGTACTTC	CACTLAGGIETQYF
TRBJ1-6	TRBV7-2	-	once	TGTGCCAGCAGCTTAGTCGCGACAGGTCTCAATTCACCCCTCCACTTT	CASSLVATGLNSPLHF
TRBJ2-5	TRBV6-5	TRBD2	once	TGTGCCAGCAGTTACGCCGGGGGGGCCAAGACCCAGTACTTC	CASSYAGGAKTQYF
TRBJ1-2	TRBV19	-	-	TGTGCCAGTAGCCGAGAACGGTATGGCTACACCTTC	CASSRERYGYTF
TRBJ2-7	TRBV5-1	-	-	TGCGCCAGCAGCTTGGTAGGACAAAACTACGAGCAGTACTTC	CASSLVGQNYEQYF
TRBJ1-1	TRBV29-1	-	-	TGCAGCGTGATAATGACAGCCGGAACTGAAGCTTTCTTT	CSVIMTAGTEAFF
TRBJ1-5	TRBV29-1	TRBD1	-	TGCAGCGTTGTGGGACAGGGGGATCAGCCCCAGCATTTT	CSVVGQGDQPQHF
TRBJ1-4	TRBV7-5	-	once	TGTGCCAGAAGGATTCGGGAGGTAAAACTGTTTTTT	CARRIREVKLFF
TRBJ2-7	TRBV7-2	TRBD1	-	TGTGCCAGCAGGGCCGGGACAGGGGGCCTCTACGAGCAGTACTTC	CASRAGTGGLYEQYF
TRBJ1-5	TRBV7-8	-	-	TGTGCCAGCAGCCCCGCGGACCGGCGGGGGCAGCCCCAGCATTTT	CASSPADRRGQPQHF
TRBJ2-1	TRBV10-1	TRBD1	-	TGCGCCAGCAGTGACCCCGGGACAGGGTTGGAAAATGAGCAGTTCTTC	CASSDPGTGLENEQFF
TRBJ2-1	TRBV5-1	TRBD1	-	TGCGCCAGCAGCTTCGGGACAGGGGTCTACAATGAGCAGTTCTTC	CASSFGTGVYNEQFF
TRBJ2-5	TRBV4-3	TRBD1	-	TGCGCCAGCAGCCAAGTCCGGGACAGGCCTCTCCAAGAGACCCAGTACTTC	CASSQVRDRPLQETQYF
TRBJ1-3	TRBV6-1	-	-	TGTGCCAGCAGTGAAGAGACAGTTTTGACCATATATTTT	CASSEETVLTIYF
TRBJ2-7	TRBV11-2	TRBD1	-	TGTGCCAGCAGCTTAGATCCCGGGACAGCGACCTACGAGCAGTACTTC	CASSLDPGTATYEQYF
TRBJ2-5	TRBV27	TRBD1	once	TGTGCCAGCAGTTCCGGGACAGGGAGTTGGCAGACCCAGTACTTC	CASSSGTGSWQTQYF
TRBJ1-3	TRBV9	TRBD1	-	TGTGCCAGCAGCGTAGATTGGGACAGAGGAAACACCATATATTTT	CASSVDWDRGNTIYF
TRBJ2-3	TRBV27	-	-	TGTGCCAGCCAACCCAGGGGCACAGATACGCAGTATTTT	CASQPRGTDTQYF
TRBJ1-5	TRBV2	-	few	TGTGCCAGCAGTTTACTGGGGGGAGTCGCTCAGCCCCAGCATTTT	CASSLLGGVAQPQHF
TRBJ1-2	TRBV7-9	-	-	TGTGCCAGCAGCTCCCACATGGTAGGCTACACCTTC	CASSSHMVGYTF
TRBJ1-1	TRBV30	-	-	TGTGCCTGGAGCCGGCCGGGTGAAGCTTTCTTT	CAWSRPGEAFF
TRBJ2-1	TRBV6-5	-	-	TGTGCCAGCAGTGGCGGTAGCTCCTACAATGAGCAGTTCTTC	CASSGGSSYNEQFF
TRBJ1-1	TRBV25-1	-	-	TGTGCCAGCAGTGTGGGAGAAGTCACTGAAGCTTTCTTT	CASSVGEVTEAFF
TRBJ2-7	TRBV7-9	-	-	TGTGCCAGCAGCCACACAAGTTCCTACGAGCAGTACTTC	CASSHTSSYEQYF
TRBJ1-2	TRBV5-6	-	-	TGTGCCAGCAGCTCCCGGTCCGGGGGCTACACCTTC	CASSSRSGGYTF
TRBJ2-5	TRBV10-1	TRBD2	-	TGCGCCAGCAGTAACCTAGCGGGGGGGCCACAAGAGACCCAGTACTTC	CASSNLAGGPQETQYF
TRBJ1-2	TRBV30	TRBD1	-	TGTGCCGGACAGGCGGATGTGTCGCCGTCGAATGGCTACACCTTC	CAGQADVSPSNGYTF
TRBJ1-1	TRBV6-5	-	-	TGTGCCAGCAGCCCGACAGGGAACACTGAAGCTTTCTTT	CASSPTGNTEAFF
TRBJ2-2	TRBV7-6	TRBD1	-	TGTGCCAGCAGCCCGCTGGGGACAGCAACGAACACCGGGGAGCTGTTTTTT	CASSPLGTATNTGELFF
TRBJ2-1	TRBV7-2	TRBD2	few	TGTGCCAGCAGCTTAGTGGGGACTACCCACAATGAGCAGTTCTTC	CASSLVGTTHNEQFF
TRBJ2-2	TRBV27	TRBD2	-	TGTGCCAGCAGTTTATGGGGGGGGAACACCGGGGAGCTGTTTTTT	CASSLWGGNTGELFF
TRBJ2-7	TRBV25-1	-	-	TGTGCCAGCAGTGGGGGAGCCTACGAGCAGTACTTC	CASSGGAYEQYF
TRBJ1-1	TRBV19	-	-	TGTGCCAGTAGTATGGGGGGGTCGAACACTGAAGCTTTCTTT	CASSMGGSNTEAFF
TRBJ2-1	TRBV27	TRBD1	-	TGTGCCAGCAGAGGACAGGGGACCTACAATGAGCAGTTCTTC	CASRGQGTYNEQFF
TRBJ1-2	TRBV6-5	-	-	TGTGCCAGCAAATCTATGGGCAACTATGGCTACACCTTC	CASKSMGNYGYTF
TRBJ2-7	TRBV27	TRBD2	-	TGTGCCAGCAGTCTCGGGACTAGCGGGGCTAGCTCCTACGAGCAGTACTTC	CASSLGTSGASSYEQYF
TRBJ2-3	TRBV18	TRBD2	-	TGTGCCAGCTCACCCCGAGAACTAGCGGCCAGCACAGATACGCAGTATTTT	CASSPRELAASTDTQYF
TRBJ2-5	TRBV7-8	-	-	TGTGCCAGCAGCTTCCGGGTGGGGACCCAGTACTTC	CASSFRVGTQYF
TRBJ2-7	TRBV13	TRBD2	-	TGTGCCAGCACCAGAGGGGCTCTAGCGGGGGCCTACGAGCAGTACTTC	CASTRGALAGAYEQYF
TRBJ2-5	TRBV4-2	TRBD1	once	TGTGCCAGCAGCCGAGGGACAGGGGGCACGGAGACCCAGTACTTC	CASSRGTGGTETQYF
TRBJ1-1	TRBV18	-	few	TGTGCCAGCTCACCACAGTCAGAGAACACTGAAGCTTTCTTT	CASSPQSENTEAFF
TRBJ2-1	TRBV27	-	-	TGTGCCAGCAGTCGGTATCCCCCCGTGGTAGCGGCTGAGCAGTTCTTC	CASSRYPPVVAAEQFF
TRBJ1-5	TRBV27	-	few	TGTGCCAGCAGTGAACAGGGTCGTCAGCCCCAGCATTTT	CASSEQGRQPQHF
TRBJ2-1	TRBV5-6	TRBD1	-	TGTGCCAGCAGAAGCCGGGACAGATTGTACAATGAGCAGTTCTTC	CASRSRDRLYNEQFF
TRBJ1-6	TRBV28	TRBD1	-	TGTGCCAGCAGTTCCTCCGGGACAGGGTTGAATTCACCCCTCCACTTT	CASSSSGTGLNSPLHF
TRBJ1-5	TRBV2	TRBD1	-	TGTGCCAGCAGGAAAGTCCCAGGACAGGGCAATCAGCCCCAGCATTTT	CASRKVPGQGNQPQHF
TRBJ1-5	TRBV18	TRBD1	-	TGTGCCAGCTCACCTCAGGACAGGGGTGGCAATCAGCCCCAGCATTTT	CASSPQDRGGNQPQHF
TRBJ1-1	TRBV12-5	-	few	TGTGCTAGTGGTTTGGCGTCCCATCGGATAGGAGGCACTGAAGCTTTCTTT	CASGLASHRIGGTEAFF
TRBJ1-1	TRBV7-6	-	-	TGTGCCAGCAGCTTAGCGCAGGCAAACACTGAAGCTTTCTTT	CASSLAQANTEAFF
TRBJ1-2	TRBV7-9	-	-	TGTGCCAGCAGTTCAGGGAATAACTATGGCTACACCTTC	CASSSGNNYGYTF
TRBJ2-1	TRBV2	TRBD2	-	TGTGCCAGCAAACTAGTAGGACTAGCGGGAGGGAATGAGCAGTTCTTC	CASKLVGLAGGNEQFF
TRBJ1-6	TRBV6-4	-	many	TGTGCCAGCAGTGAACAGGGTCCAAATTCACCCCTCCACTTT	CASSEQGPNSPLHF
TRBJ2-7	TRBV5-4	-	-	TGTGCCAGCAGTCCAGGGTTGCGCGAGCAGTACTTC	CASSPGLREQYF
TRBJ1-1	TRBV7-2	-	-	TGTGCCAGCAGTTTCTACACTGAAGCTTTCTTT	CASSFYTEAFF